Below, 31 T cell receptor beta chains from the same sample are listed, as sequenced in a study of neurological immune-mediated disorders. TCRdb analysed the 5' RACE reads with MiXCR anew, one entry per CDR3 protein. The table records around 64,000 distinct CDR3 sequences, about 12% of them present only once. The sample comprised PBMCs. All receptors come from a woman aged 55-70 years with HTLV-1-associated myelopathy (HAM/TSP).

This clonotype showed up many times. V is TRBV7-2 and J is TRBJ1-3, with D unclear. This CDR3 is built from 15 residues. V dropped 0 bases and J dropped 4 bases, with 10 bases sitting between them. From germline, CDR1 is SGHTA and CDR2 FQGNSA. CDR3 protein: CASSLARGYGNTIYF. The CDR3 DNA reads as TGTGCCAGCAGCTTAGCGCGGGGTTACGGAAACACCATATATTTT.

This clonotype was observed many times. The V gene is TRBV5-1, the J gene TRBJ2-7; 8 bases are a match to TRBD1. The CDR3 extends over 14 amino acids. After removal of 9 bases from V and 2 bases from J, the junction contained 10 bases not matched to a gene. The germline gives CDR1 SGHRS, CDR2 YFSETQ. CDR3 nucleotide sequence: TGCGCCACCCGAACCGGGACAGGAGCCTACGAGCAGTACTTC. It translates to CATRTGTGAYEQYF.

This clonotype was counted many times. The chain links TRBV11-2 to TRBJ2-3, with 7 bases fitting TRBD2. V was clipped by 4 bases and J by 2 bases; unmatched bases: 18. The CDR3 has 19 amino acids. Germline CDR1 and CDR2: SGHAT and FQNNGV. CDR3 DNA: TGTGCCAGCAGCTCTATTCGAGGGATAGCGGGCTACTTCACAGATACGCAGTATTTT. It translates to CASSSIRGIAGYFTDTQYF.

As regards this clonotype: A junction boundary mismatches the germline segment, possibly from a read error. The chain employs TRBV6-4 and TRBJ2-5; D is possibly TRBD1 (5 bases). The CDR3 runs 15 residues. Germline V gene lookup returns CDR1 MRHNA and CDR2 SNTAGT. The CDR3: CASSELPGSQEIQYF. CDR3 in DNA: TGTGCCAGCAGTGAATTGCCAGGGTCACAAGAGATCCAGTACTTC.

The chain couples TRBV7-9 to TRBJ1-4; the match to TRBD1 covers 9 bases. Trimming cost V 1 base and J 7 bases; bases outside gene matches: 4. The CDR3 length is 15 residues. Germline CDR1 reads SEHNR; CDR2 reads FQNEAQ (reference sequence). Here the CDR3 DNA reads TGTGCCAGCAGCTTAGGGGACAGGGTCTCTGAAAAACTGTTTTTT. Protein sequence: CASSLGDRVSEKLFF. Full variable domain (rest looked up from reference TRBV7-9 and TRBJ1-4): DTGVSQNPRHKITKRGQNVTFRCDPISEHNRLYWYRQTLGQGPEFLTYFQNEAQLEKSRLLSDRFSAERPKGSFSTLEIQRTEQGDSAMYLCASSLGDRVSEKLFFGSGTQLSVL.

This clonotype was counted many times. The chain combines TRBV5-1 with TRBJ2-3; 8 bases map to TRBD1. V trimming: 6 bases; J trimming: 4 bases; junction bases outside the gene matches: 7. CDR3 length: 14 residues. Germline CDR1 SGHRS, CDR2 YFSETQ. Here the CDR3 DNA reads TGCGCCAGCAAACTTGACAGGGGCTCAGATACGCAGTATTTT. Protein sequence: CASKLDRGSDTQYF.

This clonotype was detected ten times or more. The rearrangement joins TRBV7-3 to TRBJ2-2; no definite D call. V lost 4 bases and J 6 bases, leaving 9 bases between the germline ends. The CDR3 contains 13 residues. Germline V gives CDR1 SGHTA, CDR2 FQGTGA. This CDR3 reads CASSSVGAGELFF. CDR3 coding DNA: TGTGCCAGCAGCTCAGTTGGTGCCGGGGAGCTGTTTTTT. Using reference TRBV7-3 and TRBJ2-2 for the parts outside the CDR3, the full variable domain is GAGVSQTPSNKVTEKGKYVELRCDPISGHTALYWYRQSLGQGPEFLIYFQGTGAADDSGLPNDRFFAVRPEGSVSTLKIQRTERGDSAVYLCASSSVGAGELFFGEGSRLTVL.

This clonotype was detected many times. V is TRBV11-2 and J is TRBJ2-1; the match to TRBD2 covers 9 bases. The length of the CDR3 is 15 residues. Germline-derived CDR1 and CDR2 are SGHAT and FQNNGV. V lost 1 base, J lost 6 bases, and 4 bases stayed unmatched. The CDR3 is CASSLGTSGLNEQFF. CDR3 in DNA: TGTGCCAGCAGCTTAGGAACTAGCGGGCTCAATGAGCAGTTCTTC. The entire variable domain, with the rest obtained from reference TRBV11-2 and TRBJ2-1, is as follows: EAGVAQSPRYKIIEKRQSVAFWCNPISGHATLYWYQQILGQGPKLLIQFQNNGVVDDSQLPKDRFSAERLKGVDSTLKIQPAKLEDSAVYLCASSLGTSGLNEQFFGPGTRLTVL.

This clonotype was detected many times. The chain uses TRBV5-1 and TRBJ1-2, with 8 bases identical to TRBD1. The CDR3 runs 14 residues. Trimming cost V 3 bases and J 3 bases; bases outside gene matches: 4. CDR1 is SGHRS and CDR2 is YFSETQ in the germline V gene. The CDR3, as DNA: TGCGCCAGCAGCTCCGGGACAGGAGACTATGGCTACACCTTC. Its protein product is CASSSGTGDYGYTF.

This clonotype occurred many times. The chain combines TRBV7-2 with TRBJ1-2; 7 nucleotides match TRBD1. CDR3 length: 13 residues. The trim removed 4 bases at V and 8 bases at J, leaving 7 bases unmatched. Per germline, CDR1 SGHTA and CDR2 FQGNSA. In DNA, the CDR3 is TGTGCCAGCAGCTCAGACAGGGTCGGGGGCTACACCTTC. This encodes CASSSDRVGGYTF.

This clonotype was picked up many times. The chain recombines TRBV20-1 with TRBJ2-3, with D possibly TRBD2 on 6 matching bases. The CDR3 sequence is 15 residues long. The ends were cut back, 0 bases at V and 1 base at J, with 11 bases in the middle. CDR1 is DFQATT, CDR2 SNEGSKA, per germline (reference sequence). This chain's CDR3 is CSARDPAGGTDTQYF. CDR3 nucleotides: TGCAGTGCTAGAGACCCAGCGGGCGGCACAGATACGCAGTATTTT.

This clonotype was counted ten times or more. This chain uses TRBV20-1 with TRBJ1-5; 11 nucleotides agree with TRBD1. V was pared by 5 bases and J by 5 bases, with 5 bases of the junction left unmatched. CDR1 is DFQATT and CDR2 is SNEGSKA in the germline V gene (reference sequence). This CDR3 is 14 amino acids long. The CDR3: CSAGQGATDQPQHF. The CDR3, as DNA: TGCAGTGCTGGACAGGGGGCGACCGATCAGCCCCAGCATTTT.

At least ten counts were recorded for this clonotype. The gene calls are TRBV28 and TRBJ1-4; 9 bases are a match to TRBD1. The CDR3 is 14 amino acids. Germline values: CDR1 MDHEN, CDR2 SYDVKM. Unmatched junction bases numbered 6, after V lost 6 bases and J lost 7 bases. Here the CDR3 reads CASRRTGEGEKLFF. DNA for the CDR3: TGTGCCAGCAGAAGGACAGGGGAAGGTGAAAAACTGTTTTTT.

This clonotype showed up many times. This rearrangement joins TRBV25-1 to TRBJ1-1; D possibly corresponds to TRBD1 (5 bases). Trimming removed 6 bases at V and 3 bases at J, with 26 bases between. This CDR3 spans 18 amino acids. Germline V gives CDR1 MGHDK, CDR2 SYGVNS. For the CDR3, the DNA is TGTGCCAGCAGCCCGGCCGCCGGTCACAGGCCGTTGGACACTGAAGCTTTCTTT. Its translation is CASSPAAGHRPLDTEAFF.

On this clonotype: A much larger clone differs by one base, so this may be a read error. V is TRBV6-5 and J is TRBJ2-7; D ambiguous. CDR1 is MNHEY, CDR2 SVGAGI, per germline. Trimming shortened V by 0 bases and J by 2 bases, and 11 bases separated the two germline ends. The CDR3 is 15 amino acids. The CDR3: CASSYSGVSTYEQYF. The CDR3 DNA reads TGTGCCAGCAGTTACTCAGGTGTCTCAACCTACGAGCAGTACTTC.

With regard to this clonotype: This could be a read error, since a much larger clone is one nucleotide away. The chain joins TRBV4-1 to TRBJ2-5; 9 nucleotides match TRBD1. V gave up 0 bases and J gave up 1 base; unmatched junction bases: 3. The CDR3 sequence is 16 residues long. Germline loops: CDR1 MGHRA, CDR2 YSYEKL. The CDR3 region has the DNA TGCGCCAGCAGCCAAGATCGGGACAGGGTCCAAGAGACCCAGTACTTC. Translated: CASSQDRDRVQETQYF.

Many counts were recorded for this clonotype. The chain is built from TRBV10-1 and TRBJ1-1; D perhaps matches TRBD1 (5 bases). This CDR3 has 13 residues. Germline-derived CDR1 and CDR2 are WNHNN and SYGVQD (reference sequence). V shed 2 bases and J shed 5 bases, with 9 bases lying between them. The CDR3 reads CASSEEGWTEAFF. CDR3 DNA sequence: TGCGCCAGCAGTGAGGAGGGGTGGACTGAAGCTTTCTTT.

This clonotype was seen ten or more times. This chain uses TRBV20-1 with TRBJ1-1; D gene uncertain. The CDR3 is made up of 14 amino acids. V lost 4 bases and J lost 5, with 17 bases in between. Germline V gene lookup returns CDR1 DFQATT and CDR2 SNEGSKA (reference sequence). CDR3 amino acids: CSAIVPGSATEAFF. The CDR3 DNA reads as TGCAGTGCTATCGTACCGGGTTCTGCGACTGAAGCTTTCTTT.

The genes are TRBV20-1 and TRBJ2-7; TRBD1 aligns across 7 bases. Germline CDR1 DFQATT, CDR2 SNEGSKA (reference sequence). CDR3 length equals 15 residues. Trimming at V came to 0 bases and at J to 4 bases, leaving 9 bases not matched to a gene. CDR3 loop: CSARDLLGQSYEQYF. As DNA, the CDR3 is TGCAGTGCTAGAGATTTGTTGGGACAGTCTTACGAGCAGTACTTC.

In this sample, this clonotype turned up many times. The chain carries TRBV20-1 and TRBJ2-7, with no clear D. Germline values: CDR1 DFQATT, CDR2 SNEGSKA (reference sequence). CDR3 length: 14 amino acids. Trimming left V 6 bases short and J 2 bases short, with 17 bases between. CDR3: CSALDQSPAYEQYF. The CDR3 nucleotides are TGCAGTGCCCTAGATCAAAGCCCGGCCTACGAGCAGTACTTC.

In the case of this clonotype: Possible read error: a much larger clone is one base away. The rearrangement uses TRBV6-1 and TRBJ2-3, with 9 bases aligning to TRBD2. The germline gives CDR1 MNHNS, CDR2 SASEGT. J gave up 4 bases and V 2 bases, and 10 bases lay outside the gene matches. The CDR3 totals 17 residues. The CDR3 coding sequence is TGTGCCAGCAGTGAATTAGGTAGCGGGAGCTTCTCAGATACGCAGTATTTT. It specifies CASSELGSGSFSDTQYF.

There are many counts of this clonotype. The CDR3: CAISESSLSYNEQFF. CDR3 nucleotides: TGTGCCATCAGTGAGTCTAGTCTTTCCTACAATGAGCAGTTCTTC. This chain joins TRBV10-3 and TRBJ2-1; D ambiguous. V was clipped by 0 bases and J by 1 base, with 7 bases between them. Per the germline V gene, CDR1 is ENHRY and CDR2 is SYGVKD. CDR3 length: 15 residues.

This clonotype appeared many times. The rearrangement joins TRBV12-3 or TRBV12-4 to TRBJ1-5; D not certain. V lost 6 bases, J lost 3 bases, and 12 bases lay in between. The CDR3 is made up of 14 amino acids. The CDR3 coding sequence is TGTGCCAGCAGCCCTGCCATAAACAATCAGCCCCAGCATTTT. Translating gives CASSPAINNQPQHF.

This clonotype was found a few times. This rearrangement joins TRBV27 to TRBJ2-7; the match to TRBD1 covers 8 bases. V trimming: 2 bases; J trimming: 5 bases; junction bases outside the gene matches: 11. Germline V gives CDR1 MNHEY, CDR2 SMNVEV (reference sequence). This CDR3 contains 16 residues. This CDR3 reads CASSLNPQGQVNEQYF. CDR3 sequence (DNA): TGTGCCAGCAGTTTAAACCCCCAGGGACAGGTTAACGAGCAGTACTTC.

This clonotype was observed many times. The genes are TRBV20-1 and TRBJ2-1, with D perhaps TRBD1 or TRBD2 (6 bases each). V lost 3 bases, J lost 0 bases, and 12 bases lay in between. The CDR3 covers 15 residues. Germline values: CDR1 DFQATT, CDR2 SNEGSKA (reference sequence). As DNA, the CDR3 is TGCAGTGCTAGGAAGGGGGGCCTCTCCTACAATGAGCAGTTCTTC. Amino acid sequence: CSARKGGLSYNEQFF.

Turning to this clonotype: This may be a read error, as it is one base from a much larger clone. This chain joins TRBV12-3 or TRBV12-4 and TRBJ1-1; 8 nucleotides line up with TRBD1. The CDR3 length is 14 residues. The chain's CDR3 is CVSTPSQRQGRAFF. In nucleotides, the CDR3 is TGTGTCAGCACCCCAAGCCAAAGACAGGGGAGGGCTTTCTTT.

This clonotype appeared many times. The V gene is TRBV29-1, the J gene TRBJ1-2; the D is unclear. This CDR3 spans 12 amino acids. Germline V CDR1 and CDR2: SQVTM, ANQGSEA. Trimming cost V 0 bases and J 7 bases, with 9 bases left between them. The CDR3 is CSVEDGMRGYTF. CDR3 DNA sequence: TGCAGCGTTGAAGATGGTATGCGTGGCTACACCTTC.

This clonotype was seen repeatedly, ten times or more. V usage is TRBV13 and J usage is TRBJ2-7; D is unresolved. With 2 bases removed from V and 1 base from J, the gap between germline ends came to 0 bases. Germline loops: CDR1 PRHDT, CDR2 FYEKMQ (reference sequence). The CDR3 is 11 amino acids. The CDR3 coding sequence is TGTGCCAGCAGCTTATCCTACGAGCAGTACTTC. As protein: CASSLSYEQYF.

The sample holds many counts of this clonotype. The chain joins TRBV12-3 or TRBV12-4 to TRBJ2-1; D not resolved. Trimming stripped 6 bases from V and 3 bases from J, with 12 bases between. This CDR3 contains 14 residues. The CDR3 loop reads CASSDFNFYNEQFF. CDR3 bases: TGTGCCAGCAGCGACTTTAACTTCTACAATGAGCAGTTCTTC.

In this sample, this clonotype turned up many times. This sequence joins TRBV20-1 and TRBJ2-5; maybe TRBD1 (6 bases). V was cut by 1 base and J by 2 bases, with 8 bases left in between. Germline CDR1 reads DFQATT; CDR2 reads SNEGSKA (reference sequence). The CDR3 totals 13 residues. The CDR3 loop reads CSARGDIQETQYF. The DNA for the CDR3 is TGCAGTGCTAGAGGGGACATACAAGAGACCCAGTACTTC.

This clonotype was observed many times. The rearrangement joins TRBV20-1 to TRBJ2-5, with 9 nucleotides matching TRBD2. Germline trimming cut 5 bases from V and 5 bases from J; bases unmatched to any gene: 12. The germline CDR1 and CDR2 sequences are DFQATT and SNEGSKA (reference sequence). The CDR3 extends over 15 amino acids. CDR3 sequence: CSAPKGAGGGETQYF. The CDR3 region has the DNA TGCAGTGCTCCCAAGGGCGCGGGAGGGGGCGAGACCCAGTACTTC.